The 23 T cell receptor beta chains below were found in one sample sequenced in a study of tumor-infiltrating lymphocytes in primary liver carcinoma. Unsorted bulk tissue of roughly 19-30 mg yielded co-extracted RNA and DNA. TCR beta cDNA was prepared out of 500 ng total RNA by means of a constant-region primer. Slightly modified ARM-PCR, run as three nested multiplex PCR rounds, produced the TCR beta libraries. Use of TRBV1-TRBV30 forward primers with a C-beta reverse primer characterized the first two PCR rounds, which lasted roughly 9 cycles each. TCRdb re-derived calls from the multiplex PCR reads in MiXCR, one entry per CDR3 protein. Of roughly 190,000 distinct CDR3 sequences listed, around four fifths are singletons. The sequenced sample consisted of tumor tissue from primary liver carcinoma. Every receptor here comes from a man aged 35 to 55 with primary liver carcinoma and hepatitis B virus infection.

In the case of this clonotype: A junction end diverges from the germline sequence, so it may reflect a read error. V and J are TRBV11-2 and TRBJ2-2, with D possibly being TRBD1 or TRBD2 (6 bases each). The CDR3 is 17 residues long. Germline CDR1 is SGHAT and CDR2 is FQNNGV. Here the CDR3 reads CANRKGDWTANTGELLF. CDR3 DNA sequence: TGTGCCAACAGAAAGGGGGACTGGACGGCGAACACCGGGGAGCTGCTTTTT.

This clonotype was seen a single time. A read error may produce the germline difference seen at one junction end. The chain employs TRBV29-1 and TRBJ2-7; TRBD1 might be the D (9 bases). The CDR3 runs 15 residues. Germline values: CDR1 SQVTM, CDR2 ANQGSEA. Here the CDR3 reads CSVRGGDRETNEQYF. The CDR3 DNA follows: TGTAGCGTCCGGGGGGGGGACAGGGAAACCAACGAGCAGTACTTC.

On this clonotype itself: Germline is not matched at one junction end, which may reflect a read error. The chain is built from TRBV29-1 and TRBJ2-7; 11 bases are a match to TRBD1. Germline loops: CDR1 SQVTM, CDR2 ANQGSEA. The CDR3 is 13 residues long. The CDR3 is CSIEGGTGGEQYF. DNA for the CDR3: TGCAGCATTGAAGGGGGGACAGGGGGGGAGCAATACTTC.

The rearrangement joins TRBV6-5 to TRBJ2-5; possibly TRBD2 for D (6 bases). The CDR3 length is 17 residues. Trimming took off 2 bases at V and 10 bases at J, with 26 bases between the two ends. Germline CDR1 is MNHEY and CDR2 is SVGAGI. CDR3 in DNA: TGTGCCAGCAGTTACGCGACTAGTGGCGGGTCCCAAGAGGTCCAGTACTTC. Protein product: CASSYATSGGSQEVQYF.

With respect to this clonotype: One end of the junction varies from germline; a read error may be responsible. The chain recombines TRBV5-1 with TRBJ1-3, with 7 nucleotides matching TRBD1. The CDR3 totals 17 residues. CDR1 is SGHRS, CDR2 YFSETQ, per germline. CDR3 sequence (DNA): TGCTCCAGCAGCTTAGAGAGCCAGGGGGGAGCAGGAAACACCATATATTTT. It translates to CSSSLESQGGAGNTIYF.

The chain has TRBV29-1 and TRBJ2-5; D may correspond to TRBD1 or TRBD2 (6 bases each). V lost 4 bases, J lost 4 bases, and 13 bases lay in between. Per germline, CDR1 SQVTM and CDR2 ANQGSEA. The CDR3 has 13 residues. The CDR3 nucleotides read TGCAGCGTTGGAGGTGGGGGGCTAGAGACCCAGTACTTC. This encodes CSVGGGGLETQYF.

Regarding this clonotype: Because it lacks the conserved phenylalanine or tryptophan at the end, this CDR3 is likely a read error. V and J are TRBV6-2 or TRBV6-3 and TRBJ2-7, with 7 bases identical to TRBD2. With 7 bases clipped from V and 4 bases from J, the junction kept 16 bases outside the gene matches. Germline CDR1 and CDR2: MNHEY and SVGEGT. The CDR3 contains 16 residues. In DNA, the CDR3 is TGTGCCAGCAAAACGGGAGGCCCCACCTCCACATACGAGCAGTACTTA. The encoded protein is CASKTGGPTSTYEQYL.

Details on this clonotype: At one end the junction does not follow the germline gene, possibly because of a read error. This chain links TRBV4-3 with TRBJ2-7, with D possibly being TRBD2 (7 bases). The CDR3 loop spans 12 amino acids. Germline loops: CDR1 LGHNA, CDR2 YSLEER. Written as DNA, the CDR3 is TGTGCCAGCAACCAGGGAGGGGGAGAGCGGTACTTC. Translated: CASNQGGGERYF.

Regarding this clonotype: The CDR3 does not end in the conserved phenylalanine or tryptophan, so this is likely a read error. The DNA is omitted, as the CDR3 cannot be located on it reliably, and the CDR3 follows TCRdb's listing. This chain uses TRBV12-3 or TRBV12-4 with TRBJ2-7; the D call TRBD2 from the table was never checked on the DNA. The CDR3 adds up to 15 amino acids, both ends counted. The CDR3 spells CASSSTLSATFEQYL.

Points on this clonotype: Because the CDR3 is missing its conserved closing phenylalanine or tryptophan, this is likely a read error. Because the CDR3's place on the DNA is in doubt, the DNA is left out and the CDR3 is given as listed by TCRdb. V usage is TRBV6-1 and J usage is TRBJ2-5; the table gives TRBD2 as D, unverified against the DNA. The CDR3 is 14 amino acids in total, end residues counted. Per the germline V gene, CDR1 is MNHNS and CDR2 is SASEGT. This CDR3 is CASSEGTAVEIQYL.

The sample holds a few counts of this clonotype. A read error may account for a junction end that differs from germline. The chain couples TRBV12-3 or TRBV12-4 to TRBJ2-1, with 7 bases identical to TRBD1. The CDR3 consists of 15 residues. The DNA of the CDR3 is TGTGCCAGCAGGAGGTCGGGACAGCCATACAATGATCAGTTCTTC. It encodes CASRRSGQPYNDQFF.

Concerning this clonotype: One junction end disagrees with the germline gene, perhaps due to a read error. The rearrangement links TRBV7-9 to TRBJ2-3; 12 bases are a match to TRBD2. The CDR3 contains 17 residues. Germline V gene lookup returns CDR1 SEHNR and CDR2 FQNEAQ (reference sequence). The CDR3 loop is CASSIARLAGVGDTQYF. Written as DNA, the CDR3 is TGTGCCAGCAGCATAGCCCGACTAGCGGGAGTGGGAGATACGCAGTATTTT.

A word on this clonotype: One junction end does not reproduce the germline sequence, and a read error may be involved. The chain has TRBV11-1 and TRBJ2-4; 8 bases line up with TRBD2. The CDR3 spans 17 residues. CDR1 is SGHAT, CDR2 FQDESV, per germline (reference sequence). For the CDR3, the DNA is TGTGCTAGCAGCTTTCACGGGACTAGGGGGACCAAAAACATTCAGTATTTC. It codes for CASSFHGTRGTKNIQYF.

The DNA for the CDR3 is TGTGTCAACAGACAAGTACTAGCGGGAGGGTGGTCCTACGAGCAGTACTTC. Its translation is CVNRQVLAGGWSYEQYF. The chain couples TRBV11-2 to TRBJ2-7; 13 bases match TRBD2. In germline, CDR1 is SGHAT, CDR2 FQNNGV. The CDR3 has 17 amino acids.

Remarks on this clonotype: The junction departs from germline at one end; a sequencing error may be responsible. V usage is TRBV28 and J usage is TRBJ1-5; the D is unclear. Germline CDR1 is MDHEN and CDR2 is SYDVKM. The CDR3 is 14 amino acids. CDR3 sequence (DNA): TGTGCCAACAGTTTCCACGGAGCTACTCAGCCCCAGCATTTT. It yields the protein CANSFHGATQPQHF.

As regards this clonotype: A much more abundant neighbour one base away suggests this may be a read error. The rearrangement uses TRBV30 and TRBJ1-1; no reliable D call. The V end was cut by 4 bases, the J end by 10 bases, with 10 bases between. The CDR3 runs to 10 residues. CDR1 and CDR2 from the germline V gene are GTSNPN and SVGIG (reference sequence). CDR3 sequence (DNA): TGTGCCTGGATTACAAATCTAGCTTTCTTT. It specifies CAWITNLAFF.

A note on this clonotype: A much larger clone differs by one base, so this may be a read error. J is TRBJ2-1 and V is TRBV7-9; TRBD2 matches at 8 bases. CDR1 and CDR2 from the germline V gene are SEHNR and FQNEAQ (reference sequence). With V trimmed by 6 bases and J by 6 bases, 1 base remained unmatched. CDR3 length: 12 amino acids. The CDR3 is CASRSGSNEQFF. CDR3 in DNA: TGTGCCAGCAGAAGCGGGAGCAATGAGCAGTTCTTC.

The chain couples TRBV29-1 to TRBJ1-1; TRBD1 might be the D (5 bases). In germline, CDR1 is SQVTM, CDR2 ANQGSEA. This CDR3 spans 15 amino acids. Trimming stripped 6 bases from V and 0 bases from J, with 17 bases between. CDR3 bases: TGCAGCGTATCAGGGAACTGGGGGATGAACACTGAAGCTTTCTTT. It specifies CSVSGNWGMNTEAFF.

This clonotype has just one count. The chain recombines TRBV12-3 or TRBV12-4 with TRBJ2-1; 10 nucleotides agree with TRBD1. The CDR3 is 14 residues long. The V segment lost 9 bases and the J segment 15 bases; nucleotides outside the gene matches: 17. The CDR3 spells CARSGTGVVHVRFF. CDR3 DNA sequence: TGTGCCAGGTCCGGGACAGGGGTGGTTCATGTGCGGTTCTTC.

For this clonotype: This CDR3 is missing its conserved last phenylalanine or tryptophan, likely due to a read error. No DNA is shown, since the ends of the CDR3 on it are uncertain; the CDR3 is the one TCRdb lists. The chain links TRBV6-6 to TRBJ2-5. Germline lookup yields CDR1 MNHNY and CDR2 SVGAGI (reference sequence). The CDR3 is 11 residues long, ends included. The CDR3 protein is CASSPQETKYS.

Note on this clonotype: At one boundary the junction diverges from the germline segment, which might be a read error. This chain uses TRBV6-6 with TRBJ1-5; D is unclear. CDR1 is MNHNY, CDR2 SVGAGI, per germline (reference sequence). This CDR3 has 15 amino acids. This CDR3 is CASTLGGRVGQPQHF. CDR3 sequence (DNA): TGTGCTAGCACCCTGGGAGGGAGGGTTGGTCAGCCCCAGCATTTT.

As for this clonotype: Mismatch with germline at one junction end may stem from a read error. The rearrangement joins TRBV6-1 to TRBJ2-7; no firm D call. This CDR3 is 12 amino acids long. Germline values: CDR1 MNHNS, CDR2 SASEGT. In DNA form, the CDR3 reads TGTGTCAGCGATATGGCAGACCACGAGCAGTACTTC. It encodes CVSDMADHEQYF.

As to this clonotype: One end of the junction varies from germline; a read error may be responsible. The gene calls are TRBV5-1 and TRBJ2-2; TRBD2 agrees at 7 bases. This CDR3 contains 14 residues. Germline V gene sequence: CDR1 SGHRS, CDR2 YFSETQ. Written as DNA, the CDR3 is TGCGTCAGCAGGGAGGGGACGGGCGCCGGGGAGCTGTTTTTT. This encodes CVSREGTGAGELFF. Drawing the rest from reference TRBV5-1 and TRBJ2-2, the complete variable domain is KAGVTQTPRYLIKTRGQQVTLSCSPISGHRSVSWYQQTPGQGLQFLFEYFSETQRNKGNFPGRFSGRQFSNSRSEMNVSTLELGDSALYLCVSREGTGAGELFFGEGSRLTVL.